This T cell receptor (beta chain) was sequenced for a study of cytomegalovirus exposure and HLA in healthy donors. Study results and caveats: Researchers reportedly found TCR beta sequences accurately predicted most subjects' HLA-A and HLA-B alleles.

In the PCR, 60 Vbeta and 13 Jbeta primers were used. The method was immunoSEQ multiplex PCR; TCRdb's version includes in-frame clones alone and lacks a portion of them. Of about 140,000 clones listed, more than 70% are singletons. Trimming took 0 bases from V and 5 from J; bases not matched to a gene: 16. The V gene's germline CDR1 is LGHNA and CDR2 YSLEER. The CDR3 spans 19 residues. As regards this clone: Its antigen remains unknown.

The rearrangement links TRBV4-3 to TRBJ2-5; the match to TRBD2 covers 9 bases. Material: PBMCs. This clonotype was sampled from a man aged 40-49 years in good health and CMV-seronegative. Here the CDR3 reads CASSQDMSSGMGFGETQYF. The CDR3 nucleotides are TGCGCCAGCAGCCAAGATATGTCTAGCGGGATGGGATTCGGGGAGACCCAGTACTTC.